This entry describes one T cell receptor (beta chain). Its antigen remains unidentified. Nothing much larger sits one base from this clone, and base qualities are not available. Patients with a history of autoimmune disease or receiving systemic immunosuppression were excluded from the trial. Peripheral blood for TCR sequencing was collected from all dose cohorts at baseline, on cycle 4 day 1, and on cycle 7 day 1. Samples were obtained from an open-label, multicenter, first-in-human phase I dose-escalation trial of ivuxolimab. Adults with locally advanced or metastatic head and neck squamous cell, hepatocellular, melanoma or renal cell carcinoma were enrolled in the trial. Before TCR sequencing, CD4+ T cells and CD8+ T cells were sorted from peripheral blood as separate populations. According to the germline V gene, CDR1 reads SQVTM and CDR2 reads ANQGSEA. The CDR3 goes from the cysteine to the phenylalanine over 13 residues. The only DNA kept is the CDR3, 39 bases in frame from the first base. The V end loses 6 bases and the J end loses 7 bases, and a stretch of 19 bases separates them.

Genomic DNA was extracted from sorted cells for sequencing of the TCRbeta CDR3 region. The immunoSEQ Assay was used for sequencing of TCRbeta CDR3 regions. Drawn from immuneACCESS, this table holds only the in-frame rearrangements with V and J called that TCRdb kept. Clones are partly lost; checked studies trace under half to an unresolved V gene and leave the rest unexplained. The sample yields around 26,000 clones; approximately 89% were counted once. Together, the top ten hold 30% to 35% of the sample. The data originate from a study of OX40 agonist ivuxolimab in advanced cancers. The study in broad terms: Ivuxolimab was a fully human IgG2 agonistic monoclonal antibody targeting the costimulatory receptor OX40 (CD134). The point of sequencing TCRbeta in the periphery was to test whether ivuxolimab changed TCR sequence diversity and drove clonal T-cell expansion. Patients were allowed to have had prior anti-PD-1, anti-PD-L1 or anti-CTLA-4 therapy, and around 37% of the dose-escalation patients had previously received checkpoint inhibitors. Among the roughly 54 dose-escalation patients, around 19 had hepatocellular carcinoma, 15 or so melanoma, 9 renal cell carcinoma and 9 head and neck cancer. In the dose-escalation cohort, 70% to 90% of patients were male, and the mean age was approximately 60 years with a range of roughly 20 to 80. Three dose-escalation patients achieved partial responses, one with hepatocellular carcinoma and two with cutaneous melanoma. Intravenous ivuxolimab was administered to patients every 2 weeks at six dose levels: 0.01, 0.1, 0.3, 1.5, 3 and 10 mg/kg. The paper describes the monotherapy dose-escalation part (N ≈ 52 patients) of the phase I trial of ivuxolimab. General study outcomes and caveats: In the 0.1-3.0 mg/kg groups, partial responders were among the patients with the lowest normalized peripheral clonal expansion, particularly in CD8+ T cells. The antigen specificity of the peripheral T cells that underwent clonal expansion was not determined. After ivuxolimab, more expanded clones were found on average in CD8+ T cells than in CD4+ T cells. At doses from 0.1 to 3.0 mg/kg, clonal expansion was seen in both CD4+ and CD8+ blood T cells between baseline and week 6. Low levels of normalized T-cell clonal expansion were also seen in some nonresponding patients.

This sequence was found in an adult with an advanced solid tumor such as melanoma, head and neck, liver or kidney cancer. Sequencing was performed on CD4+ or CD8+ T cells sorted from blood, taken in a trial of the OX40 agonist ivuxolimab. Recombination linked TRBV29-1 to TRBJ2-7; TRBD1 might be the D gene, on 6 matching bases. The CDR3 corresponds to CSVATGQGLEQYF. The DNA sequence follows: TGCAGCGTGGCCACGGGACAAGGCCTGGAGCAGTACTTC.